This TCR beta chain stems from a study of blood T cell repertoires in COVID-19. Original methodology: Amplified reference gene primers provided the basis for estimating nucleated cell counts. Clones were read by immunoSEQ multiplex PCR, and TCRdb kept only the in-frame ones, dropping some. The V and J calls and clone size come from that table; D and trimming were worked out from the DNA. In the table there are approximately 200,000 clones, 85% to 90% of which are singletons. Looked up from germline, CDR1 is MNHEY and CDR2 is SVGAGI. The CDR3 contains 14 residues. With 5 bases clipped from V and 5 bases from J, the junction kept 7 bases outside the gene matches.

This clonotype was sampled from a woman aged 25 to 39 with active or convalescent COVID-19. The sample consisted of peripheral blood. The chain is built from TRBV6-5 and TRBJ2-7; 9 bases are shared with TRBD1. The CDR3 DNA follows: TGTGCCAGCAGTAACCCGGGACAGGGCAACGAGCAGTACTTC. Translating gives CASSNPGQGNEQYF.